This T cell receptor beta chain was obtained from a study of long-term antiretroviral therapy in people with HIV. Turning to this clone: Antigen unknown.

Deletions cut 6 bases from V and 8 bases from J, with 14 bases between. The CDR3 is 12 residues long. The germline CDR1 and CDR2 sequences are SGDLS and YYNGEE. Assay version v3.0 of immunoSEQ was used, and it was run at survey level. Target depth was 40,000-50,000 T-cell genomes per sample. Assay used: immunoSEQ multiplex PCR; TCRdb lists only in-frame clones, some missing. The sample lists some 11,000 clones, 83% seen once, with around a sixth in the top ten. Study-level results: Pre-ART clonal expansion yielded clones that dominated the repertoire at all time points. Repertoires from HIV showed CDR3 length ranges narrower than those of controls.

Material: unsorted PBMCs, obtained 3.4 years after starting antiretroviral therapy. The rearrangement links TRBV9 to TRBJ1-2; D possibly corresponds to TRBD1 (5 bases). This TCR derives from a man in his forties or fifties with HIV. CDR3 DNA sequence: TGTGCCAGCACTCAGGGAGGGCGCGGCTACACCTTC. Its translation is CASTQGGRGYTF.